This T cell receptor beta chain was observed in a study of graft-versus-host responses after intestinal transplantation. About the study: Uniformly, recipients were administered anti-thymocyte globulin induction with subsequent tacrolimus and steroids for approximately three years. General study points: There were GvH clones found in recipient marrow, and some of them appeared first in ileum or blood.

Worth noting for this clone: Antigen: not known.

Assay: immunoSEQ multiplex PCR; the TCRdb copy retains only in-frame clones and omits some. Of approximately 94,000 clones in the sample, about 90% were seen once. The receptor's source is a human donor who was the organ donor for an intestinal transplant. The source material was unstimulated CD4+ T cells sorted from spleen or lymph node cells, sampled before transplant.

CDR3 coding DNA: TGTGCCAGCAGTTGGGCCGATACGCAGTATTTT. Translation: CASSWADTQYF. The V and J genes are TRBV6-5 and TRBJ2-3, with no clear D. CDR1 MNHEY and CDR2 SVGAGI come from the germline V gene. V lost 4 bases and J 6 bases, leaving 5 bases between the germline ends. CDR3 length equals 11 residues.